This TCR beta chain was captured by sequencing in a study of CD8+ T cells in alopecia areata. The treatment was: oral pan-JAK inhibitor, 5-10 mg twice daily. The authors extracted RNA and reverse transcribed it into cDNA as the sequencing template. Libraries were prepared by immunoSEQ multiplex PCR; TCRdb keeps only in-frame clonotypes and omits some of them. This sample yields 120,000 or so clones, of which over 60% are seen a single time; under 7.5% belongs to the top ten. This CDR3 spans 14 amino acids. Deletions cut 6 bases from V and 4 bases from J, with 16 bases between. Germline V gives CDR1 SQVTM, CDR2 ANQGSEA.

This receptor was identified in a human donor with alopecia areata. The chain links TRBV29-1 to TRBJ1-3, with a possible D match to TRBD1 (6 bases). The sample here was CD4+ T cells sorted from blood, taken at week 4, from a patient treated with tofacitinib. CDR3 in DNA: TGCAGCGTCGGATTACAGGGACTCGGAAACACCATATATTTT. This translates into CSVGLQGLGNTIYF.